One and the same sample provided the 2 T cell receptor beta chains below, sequenced in a study of cytomegalovirus exposure and HLA in healthy donors. PCR amplification relied on 60 Vbeta primers (plus 13 Jbeta primers). TCRdb keeps only in-frame clones here, not all; method: immunoSEQ multiplex PCR. The sample shows some 150,000 clones, 87% of them seen only once. Sequencing used PBMCs. The receptors were gathered from a woman aged 25 to 39 in good health and CMV-seronegative.

V and J are TRBV4-1 and TRBJ2-3; a weak D match, TRBD2 (5 bases). Germline CDR1 MGHRA, CDR2 YSYEKL. The CDR3 is 15 residues long. Between the trimmed V and J ends, which lost 5 bases and 0 bases, there was a span of 12 bases. The CDR3 region is CASSFLPGSTDTQYF. In DNA form, the CDR3 reads TGCGCCAGCAGCTTCCTACCGGGGAGCACAGATACGCAGTATTTT.

J is TRBJ1-1 and V is TRBV18; 7 nucleotides line up with TRBD1. Losses at the gene ends were 6 bases for V and 6 bases for J; bases not matched to a gene: 10. This CDR3 comprises 14 residues. Germline loops: CDR1 KGHSH, CDR2 LQKENI. The CDR3 nucleotides read TGTGCCAGCTCGCCTAACCGGGACAGCGCTGAAGCTTTCTTT. Its translation: CASSPNRDSAEAFF.